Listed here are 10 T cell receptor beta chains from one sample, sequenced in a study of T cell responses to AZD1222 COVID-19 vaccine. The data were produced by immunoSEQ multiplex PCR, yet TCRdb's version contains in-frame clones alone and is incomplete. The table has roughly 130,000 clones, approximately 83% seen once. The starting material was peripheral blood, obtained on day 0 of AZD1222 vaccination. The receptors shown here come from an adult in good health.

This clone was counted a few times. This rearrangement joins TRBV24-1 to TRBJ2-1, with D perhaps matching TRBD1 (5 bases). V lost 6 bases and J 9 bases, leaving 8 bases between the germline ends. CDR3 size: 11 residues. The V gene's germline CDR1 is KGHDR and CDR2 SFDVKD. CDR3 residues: CATSLGPEQFF. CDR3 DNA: TGTGCCACCAGTCTGGGGCCTGAGCAGTTCTTC.

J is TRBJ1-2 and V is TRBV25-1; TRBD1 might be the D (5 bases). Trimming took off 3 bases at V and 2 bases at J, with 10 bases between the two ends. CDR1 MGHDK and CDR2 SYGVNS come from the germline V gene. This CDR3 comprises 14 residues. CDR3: CASSDLRVNYGYTF. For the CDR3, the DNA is TGTGCCAGCAGTGATCTCAGGGTAAACTATGGCTACACCTTC.

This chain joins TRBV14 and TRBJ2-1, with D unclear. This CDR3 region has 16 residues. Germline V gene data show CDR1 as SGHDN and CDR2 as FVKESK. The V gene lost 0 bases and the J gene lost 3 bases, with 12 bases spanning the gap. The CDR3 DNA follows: TGTGCCAGCAGCCAAGACCTCGGCCAGCTCTACAATGAGCAGTTCTTC. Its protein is CASSQDLGQLYNEQFF.

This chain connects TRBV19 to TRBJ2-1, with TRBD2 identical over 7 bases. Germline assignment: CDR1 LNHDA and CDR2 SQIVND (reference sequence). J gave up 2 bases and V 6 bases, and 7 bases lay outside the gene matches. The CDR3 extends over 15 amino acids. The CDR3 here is CASSPLSGAYNEQFF. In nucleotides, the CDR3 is TGTGCCAGTAGCCCGCTAAGCGGGGCCTACAATGAGCAGTTCTTC.

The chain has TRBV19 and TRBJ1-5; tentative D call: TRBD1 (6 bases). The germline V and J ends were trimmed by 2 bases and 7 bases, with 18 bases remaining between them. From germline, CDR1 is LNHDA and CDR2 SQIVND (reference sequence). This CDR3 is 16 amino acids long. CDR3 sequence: CASSIYQSGEGQPQHF. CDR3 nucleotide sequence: TGTGCCAGTAGTATATACCAATCAGGGGAAGGCCAGCCCCAGCATTTT.

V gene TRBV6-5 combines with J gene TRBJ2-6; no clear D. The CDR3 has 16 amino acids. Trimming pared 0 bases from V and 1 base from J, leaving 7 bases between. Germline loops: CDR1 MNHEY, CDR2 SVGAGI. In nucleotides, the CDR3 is TGTGCCAGCAGTTACTCGATGGGATCTGGGGCCAACGTCCTGACTTTC. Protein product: CASSYSMGSGANVLTF.

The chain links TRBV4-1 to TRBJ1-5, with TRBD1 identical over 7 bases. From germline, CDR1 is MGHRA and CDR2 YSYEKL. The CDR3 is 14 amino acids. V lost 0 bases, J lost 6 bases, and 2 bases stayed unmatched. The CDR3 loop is CASSQEDRPQPQHF. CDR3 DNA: TGCGCCAGCAGCCAAGAGGACAGGCCTCAGCCCCAGCATTTT.

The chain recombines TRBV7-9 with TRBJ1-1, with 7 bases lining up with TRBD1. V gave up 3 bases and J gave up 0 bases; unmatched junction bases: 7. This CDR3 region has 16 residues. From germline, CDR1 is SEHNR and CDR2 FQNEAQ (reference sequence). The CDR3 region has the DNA TGTGCCAGCAGCTTTAACCCGGGACAGCTGAACACTGAAGCTTTCTTT. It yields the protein CASSFNPGQLNTEAFF.

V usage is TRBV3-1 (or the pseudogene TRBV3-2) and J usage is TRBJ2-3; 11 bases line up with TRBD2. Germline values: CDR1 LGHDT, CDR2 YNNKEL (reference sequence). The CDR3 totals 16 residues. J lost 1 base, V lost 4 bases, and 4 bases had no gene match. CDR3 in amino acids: CASSLVAGGGTDTQYF. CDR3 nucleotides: TGTGCCAGCAGCCTGGTAGCGGGAGGGGGCACAGATACGCAGTATTTT.

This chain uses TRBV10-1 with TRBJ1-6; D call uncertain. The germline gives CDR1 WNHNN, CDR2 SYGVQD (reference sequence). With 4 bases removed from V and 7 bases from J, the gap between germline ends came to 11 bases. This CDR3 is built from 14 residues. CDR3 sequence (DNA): TGCGCCAGCAGTGGGGGAACAGAGAATTCACCCCTCCACTTT. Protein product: CASSGGTENSPLHF.